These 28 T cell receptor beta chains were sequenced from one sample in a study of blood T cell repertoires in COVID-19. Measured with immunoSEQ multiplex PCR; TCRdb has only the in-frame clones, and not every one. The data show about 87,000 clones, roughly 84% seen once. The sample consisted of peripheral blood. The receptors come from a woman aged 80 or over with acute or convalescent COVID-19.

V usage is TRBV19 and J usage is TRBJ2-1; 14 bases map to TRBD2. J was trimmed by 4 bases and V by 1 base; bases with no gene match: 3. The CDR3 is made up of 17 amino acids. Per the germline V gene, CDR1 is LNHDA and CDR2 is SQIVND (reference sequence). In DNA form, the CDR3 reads TGTGCCAGTAGTATAGTCGGGACTAGCGGGAGTTACAATGAGCAGTTCTTC. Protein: CASSIVGTSGSYNEQFF.

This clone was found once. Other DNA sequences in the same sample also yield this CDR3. CDR3 loop: CATSRGSSYEQYF. CDR3 nucleotide sequence: TGTGCCACCTCACGGGGGAGCTCCTACGAGCAGTACTTC. This chain connects TRBV15 to TRBJ2-7, with a possible D match to TRBD2 (6 bases). Germline CDR1 and CDR2: LNHNV and YYDKDF (reference sequence). V was trimmed by 8 bases and J by 0 bases, leaving 11 bases between them. This CDR3 contains 13 residues.

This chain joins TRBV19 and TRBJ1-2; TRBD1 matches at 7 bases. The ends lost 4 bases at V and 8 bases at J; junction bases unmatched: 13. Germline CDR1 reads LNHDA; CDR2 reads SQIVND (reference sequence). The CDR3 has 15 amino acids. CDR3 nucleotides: TGTGCCAGTAGTACAGGGGGTTCAGGGGAAAAAGGCTACACCTTC. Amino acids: CASSTGGSGEKGYTF.

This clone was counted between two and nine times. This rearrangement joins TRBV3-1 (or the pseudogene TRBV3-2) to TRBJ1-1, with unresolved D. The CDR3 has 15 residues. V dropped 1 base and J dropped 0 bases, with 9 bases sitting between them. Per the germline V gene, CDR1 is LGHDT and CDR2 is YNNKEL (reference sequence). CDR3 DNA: TGTGCCAGCAGCCAAGTGCGGTTTATGAACACTGAAGCTTTCTTT. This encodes CASSQVRFMNTEAFF.

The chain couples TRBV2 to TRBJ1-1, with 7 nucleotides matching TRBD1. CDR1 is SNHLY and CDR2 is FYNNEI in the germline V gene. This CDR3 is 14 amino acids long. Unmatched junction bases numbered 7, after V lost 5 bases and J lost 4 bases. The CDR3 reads CASSYRTGGTEAFF. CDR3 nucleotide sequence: TGTGCCAGCAGTTATAGGACAGGCGGCACTGAAGCTTTCTTT.

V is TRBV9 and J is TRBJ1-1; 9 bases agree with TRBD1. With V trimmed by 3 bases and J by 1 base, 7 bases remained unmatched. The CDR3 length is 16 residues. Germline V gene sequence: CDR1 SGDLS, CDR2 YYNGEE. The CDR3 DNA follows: TGTGCCAGCAGCGCCGAAGACAGGGGGTGGAACACTGAAGCTTTCTTT. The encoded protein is CASSAEDRGWNTEAFF.

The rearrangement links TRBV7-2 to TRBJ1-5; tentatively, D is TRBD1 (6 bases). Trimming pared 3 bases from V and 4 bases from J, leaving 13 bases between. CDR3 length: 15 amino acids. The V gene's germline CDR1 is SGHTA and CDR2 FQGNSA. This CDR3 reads CASSLRGQLNQPQHF. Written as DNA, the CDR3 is TGTGCCAGCAGCTTGAGAGGACAGCTAAATCAGCCCCAGCATTTT. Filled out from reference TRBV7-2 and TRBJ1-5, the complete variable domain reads GAGVSQSPSNKVTEKGKDVELRCDPISGHTALYWYRQSLGQGLEFLIYFQGNSAPDKSGLPSDRFSAERTGGSVSTLTIQRTQQEDSAVYLCASSLRGQLNQPQHFGDGTRLSIL.

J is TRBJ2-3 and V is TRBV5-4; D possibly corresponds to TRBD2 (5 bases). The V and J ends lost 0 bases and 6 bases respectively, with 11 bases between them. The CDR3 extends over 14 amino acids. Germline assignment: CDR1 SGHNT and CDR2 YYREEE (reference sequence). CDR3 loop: CASSLVPSLDTQYF. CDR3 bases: TGTGCCAGCAGCTTGGTTCCTAGCTTGGATACGCAGTATTTT. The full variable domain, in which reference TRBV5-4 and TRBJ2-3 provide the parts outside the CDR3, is ETGVTQSPTHLIKTRGQQVTLRCSSQSGHNTVSWYQQALGQGPQFIFQYYREEENGRGNFPPRFSGLQFPNYSSELNVNALELDDSALYLCASSLVPSLDTQYFGPGTRLTVL.

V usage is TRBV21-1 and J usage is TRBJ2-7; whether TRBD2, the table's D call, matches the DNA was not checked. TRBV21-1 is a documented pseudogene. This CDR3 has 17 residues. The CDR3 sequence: CASSPRGMAENTYEQYF. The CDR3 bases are TGTGCCAGCAGCCCCAGAGGTATGGCGGAGAATACCTACGAGCAGTACTTC.

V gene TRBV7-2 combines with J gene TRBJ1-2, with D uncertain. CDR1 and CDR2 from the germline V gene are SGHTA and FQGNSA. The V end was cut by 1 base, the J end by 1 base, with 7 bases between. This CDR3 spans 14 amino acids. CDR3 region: CASSLDSLNYGYTF. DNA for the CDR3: TGTGCCAGCAGCTTAGACAGCCTTAACTATGGCTACACCTTC.

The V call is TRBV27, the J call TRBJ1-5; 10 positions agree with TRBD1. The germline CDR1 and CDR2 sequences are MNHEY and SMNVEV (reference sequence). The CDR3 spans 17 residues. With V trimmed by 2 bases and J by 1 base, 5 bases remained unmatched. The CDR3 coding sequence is TGTGCCAGCAGTTTAGTAGGGACAGGGGCGAGCAATCAGCCCCAGCATTTT. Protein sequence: CASSLVGTGASNQPQHF.

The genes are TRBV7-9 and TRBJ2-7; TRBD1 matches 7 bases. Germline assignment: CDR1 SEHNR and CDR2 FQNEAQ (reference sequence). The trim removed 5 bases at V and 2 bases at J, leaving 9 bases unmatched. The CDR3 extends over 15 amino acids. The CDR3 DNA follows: TGTGCCAGCAGCAACCGGGACAGTGAAGCCTACGAGCAGTACTTC. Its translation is CASSNRDSEAYEQYF.

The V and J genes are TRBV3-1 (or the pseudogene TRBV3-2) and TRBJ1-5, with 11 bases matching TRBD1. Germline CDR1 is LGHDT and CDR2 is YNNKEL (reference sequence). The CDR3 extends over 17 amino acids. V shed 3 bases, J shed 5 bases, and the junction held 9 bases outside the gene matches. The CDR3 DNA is TGTGCCAGCAGCCAGGACAGGGGGCGCGACGGGTATCAGCCCCAGCATTTT. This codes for CASSQDRGRDGYQPQHF.

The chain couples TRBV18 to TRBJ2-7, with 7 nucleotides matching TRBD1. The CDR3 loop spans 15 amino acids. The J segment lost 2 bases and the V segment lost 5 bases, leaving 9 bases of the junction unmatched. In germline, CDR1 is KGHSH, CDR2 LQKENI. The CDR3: CASSTTGTEAYEQYF. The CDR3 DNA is TGTGCCAGCTCAACAACCGGGACAGAGGCCTACGAGCAGTACTTC.

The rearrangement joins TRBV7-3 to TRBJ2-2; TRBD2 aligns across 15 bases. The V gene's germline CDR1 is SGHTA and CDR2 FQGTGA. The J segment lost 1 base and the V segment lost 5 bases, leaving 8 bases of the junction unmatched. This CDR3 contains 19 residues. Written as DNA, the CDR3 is TGTGCCAGCAGCCAGAGGGGACTAGCGGGGGGCCTGAACACCGGGGAGCTGTTTTTT. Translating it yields CASSQRGLAGGLNTGELFF.

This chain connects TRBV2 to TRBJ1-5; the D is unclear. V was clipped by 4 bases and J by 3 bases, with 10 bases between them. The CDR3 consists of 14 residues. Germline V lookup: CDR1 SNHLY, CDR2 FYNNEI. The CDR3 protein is CASSGTETNQPQHF. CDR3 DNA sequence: TGTGCCAGCAGTGGCACAGAGACCAATCAGCCCCAGCATTTT.

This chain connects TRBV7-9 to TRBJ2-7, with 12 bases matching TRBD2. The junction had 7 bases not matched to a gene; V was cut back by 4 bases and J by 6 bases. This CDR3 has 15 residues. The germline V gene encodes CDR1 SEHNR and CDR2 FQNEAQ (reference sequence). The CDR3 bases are TGTGCCAGCAGCTGGGCGGGACTAGCGGGTTCCGAGCAGTACTTC. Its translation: CASSWAGLAGSEQYF.

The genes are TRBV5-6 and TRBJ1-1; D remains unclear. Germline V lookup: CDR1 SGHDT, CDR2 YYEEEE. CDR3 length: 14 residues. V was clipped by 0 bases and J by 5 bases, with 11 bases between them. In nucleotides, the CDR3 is TGTGCCAGCAGCTTGGGGGAGGGTGGGACTGAAGCTTTCTTT. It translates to CASSLGEGGTEAFF.

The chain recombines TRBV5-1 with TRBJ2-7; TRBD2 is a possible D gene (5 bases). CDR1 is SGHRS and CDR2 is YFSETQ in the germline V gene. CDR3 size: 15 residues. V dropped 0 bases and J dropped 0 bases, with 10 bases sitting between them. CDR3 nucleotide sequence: TGCGCCAGCAGCTTGGGTGTGGGGAGCTCCTACGAGCAGTACTTC. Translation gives CASSLGVGSSYEQYF.

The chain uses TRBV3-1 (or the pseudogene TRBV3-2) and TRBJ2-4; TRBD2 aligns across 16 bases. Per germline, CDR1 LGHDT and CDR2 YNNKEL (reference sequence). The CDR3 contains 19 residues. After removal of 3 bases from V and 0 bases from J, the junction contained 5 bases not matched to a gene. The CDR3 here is CASSHSGTSGGEAKNIQYF. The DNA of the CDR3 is TGTGCCAGCAGCCATTCCGGGACTAGCGGGGGGGAAGCCAAAAACATTCAGTACTTC.

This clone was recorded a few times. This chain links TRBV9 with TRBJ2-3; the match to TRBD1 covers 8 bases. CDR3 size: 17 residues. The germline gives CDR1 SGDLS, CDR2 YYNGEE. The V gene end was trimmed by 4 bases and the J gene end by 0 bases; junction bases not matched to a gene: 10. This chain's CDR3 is CASSPQRGDRSTDTQYF. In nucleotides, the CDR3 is TGTGCCAGCAGCCCACAGAGGGGGGACAGGAGCACAGATACGCAGTATTTT.

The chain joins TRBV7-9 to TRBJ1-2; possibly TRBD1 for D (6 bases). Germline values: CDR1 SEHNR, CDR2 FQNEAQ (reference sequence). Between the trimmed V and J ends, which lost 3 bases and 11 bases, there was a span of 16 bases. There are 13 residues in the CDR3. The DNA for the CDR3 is TGTGCCAGCAGCTTGGGGCGGGGGGCAACATACACCTTC. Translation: CASSLGRGATYTF.

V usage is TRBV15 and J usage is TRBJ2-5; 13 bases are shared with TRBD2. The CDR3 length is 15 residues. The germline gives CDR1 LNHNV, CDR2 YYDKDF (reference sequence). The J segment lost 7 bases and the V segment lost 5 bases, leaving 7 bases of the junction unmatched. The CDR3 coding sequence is TGTGCCACCAGCGGAACTAGCGGGGGGGCTGCGACCCAGTACTTC. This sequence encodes CATSGTSGGAATQYF.

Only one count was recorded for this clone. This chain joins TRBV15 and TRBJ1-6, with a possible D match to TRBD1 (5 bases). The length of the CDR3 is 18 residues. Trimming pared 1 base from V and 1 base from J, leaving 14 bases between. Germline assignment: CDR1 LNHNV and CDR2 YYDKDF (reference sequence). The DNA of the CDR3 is TGTGCCACCAGCAGAGTCCGGGGGGGTTCTTCCTATAATTCACCCCTCCACTTT. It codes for CATSRVRGGSSYNSPLHF.

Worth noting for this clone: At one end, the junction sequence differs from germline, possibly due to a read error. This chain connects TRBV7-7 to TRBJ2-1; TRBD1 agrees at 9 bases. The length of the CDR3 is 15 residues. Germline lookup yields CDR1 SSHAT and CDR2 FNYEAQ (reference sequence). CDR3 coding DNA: TGTGCTAGCAGCCAGGACAGGGGATCCTACAATGAGCAGTTCTTC. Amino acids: CASSQDRGSYNEQFF.

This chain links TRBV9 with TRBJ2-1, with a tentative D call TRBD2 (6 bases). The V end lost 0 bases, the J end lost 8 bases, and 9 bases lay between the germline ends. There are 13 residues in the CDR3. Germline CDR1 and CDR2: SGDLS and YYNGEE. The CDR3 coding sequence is TGTGCCAGCAGCGTAGGACCGGGGGATGAGCAGTTCTTC. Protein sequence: CASSVGPGDEQFF.

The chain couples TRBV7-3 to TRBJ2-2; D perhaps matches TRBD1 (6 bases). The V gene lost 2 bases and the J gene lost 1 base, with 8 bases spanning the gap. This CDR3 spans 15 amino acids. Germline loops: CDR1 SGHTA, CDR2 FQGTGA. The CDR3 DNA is TGTGCCAGCAGCTTATTACAGGGGAACACCGGGGAGCTGTTTTTT. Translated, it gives CASSLLQGNTGELFF.

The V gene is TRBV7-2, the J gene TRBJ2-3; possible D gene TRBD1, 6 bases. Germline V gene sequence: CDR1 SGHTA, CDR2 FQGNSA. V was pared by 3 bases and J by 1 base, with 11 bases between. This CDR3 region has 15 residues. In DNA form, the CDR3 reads TGTGCCAGCAGCTTTAGACAGGAGGGCACAGATACGCAGTATTTT. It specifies CASSFRQEGTDTQYF.